This T cell receptor beta chain was documented in a study of blood T cell repertoires in COVID-19. For the study at large: Whether acute or convalescent, the COVID-19 samples came from the United States, Italy and Spain.

Participants were aged about 18 to 90 years, lived in 24 US areas, and enrolled virtually. The study assigned cohorts using participant-reported clinical history. How the authors handled the data: Using reference gene primer amplification, nucleated cell counts were estimated. Profiled with immunoSEQ multiplex PCR; TCRdb holds only in-frame clones, not every one. V and J calls and clone size come straight from that table; D and trimming were deduced from the DNA. This table has over 300,000 clones, around 86% appearing once. The length of the CDR3 is 18 residues. Unmatched junction bases numbered 16, after V lost 2 bases and J lost 9 bases. The germline V gene has CDR1 MGHDK and CDR2 SYGVNS.

The rearrangement joins TRBV25-1 to TRBJ1-6; 7 bases line up with TRBD1. The TCR originated in a woman younger than 35 who had recovered from COVID-19. Sequencing input: PBMCs or T cells enriched from blood (not recorded which). The chain's CDR3 is CASSESYAGGLVGSPLHF. The CDR3 DNA reads TGTGCCAGCAGTGAAAGTTATGCAGGGGGTCTGGTTGGTTCACCCCTCCACTTT.